This T cell receptor beta chain is drawn from a study of blood T cell repertoires in COVID-19. TCRdb's copy holds only in-frame clones and misses some; the assay was immunoSEQ multiplex PCR. The sample lists around 290,000 clones; 65% to 90% were seen once. Germline CDR1 LGHDT, CDR2 YNNKEL (reference sequence). Unmatched junction bases numbered 5, after V lost 3 bases and J lost 1 base. This CDR3 has 15 residues. The source is a woman aged 70 to 79 with COVID-19, enrolled during active disease. The sample comprised peripheral blood. The chain combines TRBV3-1 (or the pseudogene TRBV3-2) with TRBJ2-5, with 7 bases that match TRBD2. The CDR3 bases are TGTGCCAGCAGCCACGCCGGGACTACCCAAGAGACCCAGTACTTC. Its translation is CASSHAGTTQETQYF.